These 13 T cell receptor beta chains were all obtained from the same sample, sequenced in a study of cytomegalovirus exposure and HLA in healthy donors. The PCR used 60 Vbeta and 13 Jbeta primers. Sequencing was performed with immunoSEQ multiplex PCR; in TCRdb, only in-frame clones are kept and a portion is missing. The top ten clones hold around 12% of a sample with some 100,000 clones, about three quarters of them seen once. Sequencing was performed on PBMCs. These receptors originate from a woman aged 40 to 50 in good health and CMV-seropositive.

The chain is built from TRBV6-5 and TRBJ1-5; D ambiguous. This CDR3 comprises 12 residues. V gave up 5 bases and J gave up 7 bases, with 9 bases separating them. Germline CDR1 reads MNHEY; CDR2 reads SVGAGI. CDR3 in amino acids: CASSPTRQPQHF. CDR3 in DNA: TGTGCCAGCAGTCCTACGCGACAGCCCCAGCATTTT.

This clone was seen only once. The chain couples TRBV6-1 to TRBJ1-4; D is ambiguous. This CDR3 has 12 residues. The ends were cut back, 5 bases at V and 8 bases at J, with 9 bases in the middle. Germline V lookup: CDR1 MNHNS, CDR2 SASEGT. CDR3 nucleotide sequence: TGTGCCAGCAGTCAGGTGACGGAAAAACTGTTTTTT. Residues: CASSQVTEKLFF.

The V call is TRBV7-7, the J call TRBJ2-5, with D unclear. Trimming took 5 bases from V and 5 from J, leaving 12 bases between them. Germline V gene sequence: CDR1 SSHAT, CDR2 FNYEAQ (reference sequence). This CDR3 is 13 amino acids long. CDR3 in DNA: TGTGCCAGCAGCCGAGACTCTCTGGAGACCCAGTACTTC. Translation: CASSRDSLETQYF.

The chain combines TRBV25-1 with TRBJ1-5, with D possibly TRBD1 on 6 matching bases. Trimming pared 7 bases from V and 0 bases from J, leaving 7 bases between. Germline V gene lookup returns CDR1 MGHDK and CDR2 SYGVNS. The CDR3 runs 13 residues. CDR3 DNA: TGTGCCAGCACACAGGGTAGCAATCAGCCCCAGCATTTT. Its translation: CASTQGSNQPQHF.

The genes are TRBV4-2 and TRBJ2-5, with a tentative D call TRBD2 (6 bases). CDR3 length: 16 residues. The V and J ends lost 6 bases and 1 base respectively, with 18 bases between them. Germline lookup yields CDR1 LGHNA and CDR2 YNFKEQ. This CDR3 is CASRPGEAGLQETQYF. The DNA for the CDR3 is TGTGCCAGCAGGCCCGGGGAGGCAGGTCTCCAAGAGACCCAGTACTTC.

This chain connects TRBV10-3 to TRBJ2-6; weak D call: TRBD2 (5 bases). V was clipped by 8 bases and J by 0 bases, with 17 bases between them. The CDR3 runs 17 residues. The germline gives CDR1 ENHRY, CDR2 SYGVKD. DNA for the CDR3: TGTGCCATCGGCTCCGCGGGCAAATTCTCTGGGGCCAACGTCCTGACTTTC. It specifies CAIGSAGKFSGANVLTF.

J is TRBJ1-6 and V is TRBV5-5; D is perhaps TRBD1 (6 bases). Trimming stripped 2 bases from V and 8 bases from J, with 14 bases between. CDR3 length equals 15 residues. In germline, CDR1 is SGHKS, CDR2 YYEKEE (reference sequence). The CDR3 spells CASSFRGASDSPLHF. In DNA form, the CDR3 reads TGTGCCAGCAGCTTCCGGGGGGCGTCGGATTCACCCCTCCACTTT.

This sequence joins TRBV19 and TRBJ2-3, with 7 nucleotides matching TRBD2. The CDR3 is 16 residues long. Trimming took 2 bases from V and 2 from J; bases not matched to a gene: 7. The germline V gene encodes CDR1 LNHDA and CDR2 SQIVND (reference sequence). Here the CDR3 reads CASSIRASGATDTQYF. DNA of the CDR3: TGTGCCAGTAGTATACGCGCCAGCGGGGCCACAGATACGCAGTATTTT.

This clone showed up just a few times. The chain links TRBV19 to TRBJ1-2; D is unresolved. The CDR3 consists of 13 residues. The V end lost 3 bases, the J end lost 14 bases, and 19 bases lay between the germline ends. Germline CDR1 and CDR2: LNHDA and SQIVND (reference sequence). DNA for the CDR3: TGTGCCAGTAGTATTCCATGGAGGGAACCGCGGACCTTC. Residues: CASSIPWREPRTF.

CDR3: CASSYSSQPQHF. CDR3 nucleotide sequence: TGTGCCAGCAGTTACTCTAGTCAGCCCCAGCATTTT. V usage is TRBV6-6 and J usage is TRBJ1-5; no reliable D call. Germline V gene sequence: CDR1 MNHNY, CDR2 SVGAGI (reference sequence). There are 12 residues in the CDR3. Trimming pared 0 bases from V and 6 bases from J, leaving 3 bases between.

V and J are TRBV19 and TRBJ2-7; D remains ambiguous. The CDR3 runs to 13 residues. Germline V lookup: CDR1 LNHDA, CDR2 SQIVND (reference sequence). V lost 4 bases, J lost 2 bases, and 9 bases lay in between. In nucleotides, the CDR3 is TGTGCCAGTAGTACCCTCGTTACCTACGAGCAGTACTTC. Protein sequence: CASSTLVTYEQYF.

V gene TRBV10-3 combines with J gene TRBJ2-3; TRBD1 matches 8 bases. The CDR3 covers 15 residues. In germline, CDR1 is ENHRY, CDR2 SYGVKD. V dropped 5 bases and J dropped 4; count of bases not matched to a gene: 8. This CDR3 reads CAISRTGNAADTQYF. The CDR3 DNA reads TGTGCCATCAGTCGGACAGGGAACGCCGCAGATACGCAGTATTTT.

This chain links TRBV5-1 with TRBJ2-1; TRBD1 matches 7 bases. The germline CDR1 and CDR2 sequences are SGHRS and YFSETQ. The CDR3 is 15 amino acids. V shed 2 bases, J shed 5 bases, and the junction held 7 bases outside the gene matches. The CDR3 bases are TGCGCCAGCAGCTTATTAGGGACAGATAACAATGAGCAGTTCTTC. The encoded protein is CASSLLGTDNNEQFF.